This T cell receptor (beta chain) was sequenced during a study of T cell clonotyping in hematopoietic cell transplantation. Time point specified: recipient sample about 28 days before transplant, after cytoreduction. About this clone: Its specificity is not known.

Germline-derived CDR1 and CDR2 are SGHAT and FQNNGV. V lost 5 bases and J lost 0, with 5 bases in between. The CDR3 totals 14 residues. General study findings and limits: Graft donor and pretransplant recipient Inverse Simpson Index values predicted broader posttransplant TCR diversity.

Assay: immunoSEQ multiplex PCR; the TCRdb copy retains only in-frame clones and omits some. In the table there are more than 25,000 clones, 60% to 85% of which are singletons. The TCR originated in a woman in her twenties or thirties with chronic myeloid leukemia. Some clones in this sample may be carry-over from other donors' samples. Sequenced material: peripheral blood mononuclear cells, taken before stem cell transplant. The chain couples TRBV11-2 to TRBJ2-6; D gene uncertain. CDR3 coding DNA: TGTGCCAGCAGCCGATCCTCTGGGGCCAACGTCCTGACTTTC. As protein: CASSRSSGANVLTF. The whole variable domain, filled in from reference TRBV11-2 and TRBJ2-6, reads EAGVAQSPRYKIIEKRQSVAFWCNPISGHATLYWYQQILGQGPKLLIQFQNNGVVDDSQLPKDRFSAERLKGVDSTLKIQPAKLEDSAVYLCASSRSSGANVLTFGAGSRLTVL.